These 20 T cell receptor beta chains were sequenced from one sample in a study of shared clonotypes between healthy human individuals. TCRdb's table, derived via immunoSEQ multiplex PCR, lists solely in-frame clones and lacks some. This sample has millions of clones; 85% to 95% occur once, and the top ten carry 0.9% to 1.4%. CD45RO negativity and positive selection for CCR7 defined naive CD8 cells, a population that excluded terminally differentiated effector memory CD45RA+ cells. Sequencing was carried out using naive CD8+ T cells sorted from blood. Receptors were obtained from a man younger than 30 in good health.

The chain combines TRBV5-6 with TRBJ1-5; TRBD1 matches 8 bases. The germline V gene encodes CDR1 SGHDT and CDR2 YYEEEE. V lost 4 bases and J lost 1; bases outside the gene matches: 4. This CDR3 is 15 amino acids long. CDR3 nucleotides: TGTGCCAGCAGCCTGAGGACAGGGAGCAATCAGCCCCAGCATTTT. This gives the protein CASSLRTGSNQPQHF.

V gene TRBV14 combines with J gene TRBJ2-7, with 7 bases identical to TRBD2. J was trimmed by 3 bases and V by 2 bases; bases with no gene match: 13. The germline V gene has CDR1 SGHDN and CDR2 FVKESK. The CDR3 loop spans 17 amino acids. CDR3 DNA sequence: TGTGCCAGCAGCCAAATGAGCCTTTCGACTAGCAGCTACGAGCAGTACTTC. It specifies CASSQMSLSTSSYEQYF.

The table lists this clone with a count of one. The CDR3 reads CASSQGGGGAAETQYF. CDR3 bases: TGCGCCAGCAGCCAAGGAGGAGGGGGGGCGGCAGAGACCCAGTACTTC. The V call is TRBV4-1, the J call TRBJ2-5, with D perhaps matching TRBD2 (7 bases). The CDR3 has 16 residues. Germline V gene data show CDR1 as MGHRA and CDR2 as YSYEKL. With 1 base removed from V and 4 bases from J, the gap between germline ends came to 16 bases.

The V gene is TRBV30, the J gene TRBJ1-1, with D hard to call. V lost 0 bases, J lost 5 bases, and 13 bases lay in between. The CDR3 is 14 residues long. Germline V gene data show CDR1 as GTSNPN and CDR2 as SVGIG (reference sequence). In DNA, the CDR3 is TGTGCCTGGAGTGTTCTCGGGGAGGAAACTGAAGCTTTCTTT. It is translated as CAWSVLGEETEAFF.

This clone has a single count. The CDR3 spells CASSSLAGGGTDTQYF. In DNA form, the CDR3 reads TGTGCCAGCAGCTCCCTAGCGGGGGGGGGCACAGATACGCAGTATTTT. This chain links TRBV7-9 with TRBJ2-3; TRBD2 matches at 12 bases. Germline-derived CDR1 and CDR2 are SEHNR and FQNEAQ (reference sequence). With 4 bases clipped from V and 1 base from J, the junction kept 3 bases outside the gene matches. This CDR3 has 16 amino acids.

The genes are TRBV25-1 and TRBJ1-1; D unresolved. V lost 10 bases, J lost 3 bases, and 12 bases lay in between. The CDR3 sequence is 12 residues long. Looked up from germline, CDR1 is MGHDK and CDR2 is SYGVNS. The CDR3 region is CATLKEDTEAFF. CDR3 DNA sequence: TGTGCCACCCTAAAAGAGGACACTGAAGCTTTCTTT.

The DNA of the CDR3 is TGTGCCAGCAGTTGGCGCCCCAGGGCCCACGAGCAGTACTTC. Translated: CASSWRPRAHEQYF. V usage is TRBV28 and J usage is TRBJ2-7, with D perhaps TRBD1 (5 bases). Trimming took off 4 bases at V and 5 bases at J, with 15 bases between the two ends. The V gene's germline CDR1 is MDHEN and CDR2 SYDVKM. The CDR3 extends over 14 amino acids.

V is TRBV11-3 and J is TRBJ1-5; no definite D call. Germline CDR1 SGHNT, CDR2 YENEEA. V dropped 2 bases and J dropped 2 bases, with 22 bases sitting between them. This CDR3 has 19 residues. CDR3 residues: CASSLMTKTPRGGNQPQHF. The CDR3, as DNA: TGTGCCAGCAGCTTAATGACTAAGACCCCGAGAGGAGGCAATCAGCCCCAGCATTTT. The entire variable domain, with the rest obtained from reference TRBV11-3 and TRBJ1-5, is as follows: EAGVVQSPRYKIIEKKQPVAFWCNPISGHNTLYWYLQNLGQGPELLIRYENEEAVDDSQLPKDRFSAERLKGVDSTLKIQPAELGDSAVYLCASSLMTKTPRGGNQPQHFGDGTRLSIL.

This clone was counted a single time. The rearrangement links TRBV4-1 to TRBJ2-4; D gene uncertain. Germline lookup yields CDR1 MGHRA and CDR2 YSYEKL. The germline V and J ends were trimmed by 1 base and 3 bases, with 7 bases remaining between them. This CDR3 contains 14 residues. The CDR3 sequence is CASSQGLGKNIQYF. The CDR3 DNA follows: TGCGCCAGCAGCCAAGGGTTAGGCAAAAACATTCAGTACTTC.

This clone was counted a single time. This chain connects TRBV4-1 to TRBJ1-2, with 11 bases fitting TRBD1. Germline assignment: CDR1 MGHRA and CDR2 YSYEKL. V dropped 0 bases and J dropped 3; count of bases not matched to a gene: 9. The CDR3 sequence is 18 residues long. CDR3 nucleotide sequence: TGCGCCAGCAGCCAAGATAGCGGACAGGGGGCCTTTTACTATGGCTACACCTTC. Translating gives CASSQDSGQGAFYYGYTF.

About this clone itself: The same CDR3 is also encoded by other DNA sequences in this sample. CDR3 protein: CASSYGGAGTEAFF. The CDR3 coding sequence is TGTGCCAGCAGTTATGGCGGGGCGGGCACTGAAGCTTTCTTT. The V call is TRBV6-5, the J call TRBJ1-1; the D gene is possibly TRBD1 (5 bases). There are 14 residues in the CDR3. Germline CDR1 reads MNHEY; CDR2 reads SVGAGI. V was pared by 3 bases and J by 4 bases, with 12 bases between.

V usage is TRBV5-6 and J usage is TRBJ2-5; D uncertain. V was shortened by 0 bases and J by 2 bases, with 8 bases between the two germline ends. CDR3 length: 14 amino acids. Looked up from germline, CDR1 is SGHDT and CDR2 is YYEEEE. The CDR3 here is CASSLVWSQETQYF. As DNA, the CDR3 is TGTGCCAGCAGCTTGGTGTGGAGTCAAGAGACCCAGTACTTC.

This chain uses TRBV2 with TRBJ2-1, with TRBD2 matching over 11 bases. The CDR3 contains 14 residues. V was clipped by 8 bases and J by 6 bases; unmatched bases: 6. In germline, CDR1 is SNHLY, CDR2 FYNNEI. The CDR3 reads CASGLAGGLNEQFF. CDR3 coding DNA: TGTGCCAGCGGTCTAGCGGGAGGACTCAATGAGCAGTTCTTC.

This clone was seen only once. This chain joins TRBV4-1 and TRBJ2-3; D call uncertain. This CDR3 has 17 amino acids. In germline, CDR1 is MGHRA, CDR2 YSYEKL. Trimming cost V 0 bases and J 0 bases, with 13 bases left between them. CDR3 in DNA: TGCGCCAGCAGCCAAGAGACGTACCTCACTAGCACAGATACGCAGTATTTT. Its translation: CASSQETYLTSTDTQYF.

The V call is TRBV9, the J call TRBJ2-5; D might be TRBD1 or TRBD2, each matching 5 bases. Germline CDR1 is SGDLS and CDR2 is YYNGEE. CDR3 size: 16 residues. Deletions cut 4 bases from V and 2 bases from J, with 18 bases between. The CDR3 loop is CASSQDVGTAQETQYF. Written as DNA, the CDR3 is TGTGCCAGCAGCCAAGATGTAGGGACGGCGCAAGAGACCCAGTACTTC.

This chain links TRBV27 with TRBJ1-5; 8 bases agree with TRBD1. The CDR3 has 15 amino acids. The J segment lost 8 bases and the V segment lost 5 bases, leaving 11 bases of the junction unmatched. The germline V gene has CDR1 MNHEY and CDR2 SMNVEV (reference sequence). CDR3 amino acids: CASSANQGATEPQHF. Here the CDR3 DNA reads TGTGCCAGCAGTGCTAACCAGGGGGCAACGGAGCCCCAGCATTTT.

In DNA, the CDR3 is TGTGCCAGCAGCTTCGGGGAGGGCTACGAGCAGTACTTC. Protein product: CASSFGEGYEQYF. V and J are TRBV11-3 and TRBJ2-7, with 7 bases matching TRBD2. The length of the CDR3 is 13 residues. V lost 3 bases to trimming and J lost 3 bases; unmatched junction nucleotides: 2. The germline gives CDR1 SGHNT, CDR2 YENEEA.

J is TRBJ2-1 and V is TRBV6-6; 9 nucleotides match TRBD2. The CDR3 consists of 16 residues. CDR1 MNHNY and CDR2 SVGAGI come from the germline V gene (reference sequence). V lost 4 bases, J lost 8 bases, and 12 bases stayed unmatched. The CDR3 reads CASSSYSGSRSDEQFF. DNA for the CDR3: TGTGCCAGCAGTTCCTATAGCGGGAGTCGGAGTGATGAGCAGTTCTTC.

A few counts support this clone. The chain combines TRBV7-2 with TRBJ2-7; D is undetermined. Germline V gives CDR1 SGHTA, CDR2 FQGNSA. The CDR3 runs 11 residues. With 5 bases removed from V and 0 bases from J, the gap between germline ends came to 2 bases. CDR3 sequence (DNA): TGTGCCAGCAGCCGCTCCTACGAGCAGTACTTC. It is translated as CASSRSYEQYF.

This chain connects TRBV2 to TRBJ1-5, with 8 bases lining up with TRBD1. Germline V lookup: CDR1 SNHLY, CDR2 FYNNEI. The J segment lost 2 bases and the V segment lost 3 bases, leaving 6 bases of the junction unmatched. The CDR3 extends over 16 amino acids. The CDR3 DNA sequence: TGTGCCAGCAGTGACAACAGGGGGTTTGGCAATCAGCCCCAGCATTTT. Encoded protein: CASSDNRGFGNQPQHF.